One sample yielded the 8 T cell receptor beta chains listed below, sequenced in a study of T cell repertoires in cytomegalovirus infection. TCRdb reprocessed the reads with MiXCR, giving one entry per CDR3 protein. The sample holds roughly 630,000 distinct CDR3 sequences; 20% to 30% are singletons and the top ten take around 7.6%. Source material: CD8+ T cells from PBMCs. The receptor set was obtained from a human donor in good health (CMV status not recorded). Some clones in this sample may be carry-over from other donors' samples.

V gene TRBV9 combines with J gene TRBJ2-2; D not certain. Looked up from germline, CDR1 is SGDLS and CDR2 is YYNGEE. V was clipped by 0 bases and J by 5 bases, with 8 bases between them. The CDR3 loop spans 14 amino acids. CDR3 loop: CASSVGAETGELFF. In DNA form, the CDR3 reads TGTGCCAGCAGCGTAGGGGCGGAAACCGGGGAGCTGTTTTTT. Complete variable domain (other parts from reference TRBV9 and TRBJ2-2): DSGVTQTPKHLITATGQRVTLRCSPRSGDLSVYWYQQSLDQGLQFLIQYYNGEERAKGNILERFSAQQFPDLHSELNLSSLELGDSALYFCASSVGAETGELFFGEGSRLTVL.

This clonotype was picked up many times. This chain connects TRBV7-6 to TRBJ2-3; no firm D call. Germline CDR1 SGHVS, CDR2 FNYEAQ. The V end was cut by 2 bases, the J end by 3 bases, with 12 bases between. The CDR3 contains 15 residues. CDR3 sequence reads: CASSLTYGMTDTQYF. The CDR3 DNA follows: TGTGCCAGCAGCTTAACTTACGGAATGACAGATACGCAGTATTTT. Full variable domain (missing parts from reference TRBV7-6 and TRBJ2-3): GAGVSQSPRYKVTKRGQDVALRCDPISGHVSLYWYRQALGQGPEFLTYFNYEAQQDKSGLPNDRFSAERPEGSISTLTIQRTEQRDSAMYRCASSLTYGMTDTQYFGPGTRLTVL.

The chain combines TRBV5-4 with TRBJ1-6; TRBD1 matches at 9 bases. Germline loops: CDR1 SGHNT, CDR2 YYREEE (reference sequence). This CDR3 comprises 15 residues. V dropped 4 bases and J dropped 6; count of bases not matched to a gene: 5. The CDR3 nucleotides are TGTGCCAGCAGCGAACAGGGGGCCCGTAATTCACCCCTCCACTTT. Its protein product is CASSEQGARNSPLHF.

The rearrangement joins TRBV6-2 or TRBV6-3 to TRBJ2-2, with no clear D. The ends were cut back, 7 bases at V and 6 bases at J, with 12 bases in the middle. Germline assignment: CDR1 MNHEY and CDR2 SVGEGT. This CDR3 contains 13 residues. The DNA for the CDR3 is TGTGCCAGCATGTTTCGTTGGGCCGGGGAGCTGTTTTTT. It encodes CASMFRWAGELFF.

The CDR3 DNA follows: TGTGCCAGCAGCTTCCACGGGGGCAACACCGGGGAGCTGTTTTTT. Amino acid sequence: CASSFHGGNTGELFF. The chain links TRBV7-4 to TRBJ2-2; TRBD1 or TRBD2 may be the D gene (6 bases each). V gave up 3 bases and J gave up 2 bases, with 10 bases separating them. CDR3 length: 15 amino acids. Germline CDR1 SGHVT, CDR2 SQSDAQ.

This clonotype was picked up many times. V gene TRBV20-1 combines with J gene TRBJ1-5; D not certain. In germline, CDR1 is DFQATT, CDR2 SNEGSKA (reference sequence). CDR3 length: 16 residues. Trimming cost V 5 bases and J 0 bases, with 17 bases left between them. The CDR3 bases are TGCAGTGCTCTGAAGGAAGTCCCTTATAGCAATCAGCCCCAGCATTTT. Its translation is CSALKEVPYSNQPQHF.

This clonotype has only a few counts. The chain uses TRBV6-5 and TRBJ2-7; TRBD2 might be the D (6 bases). Deletions cut 5 bases from V and 0 bases from J, with 11 bases between. The CDR3 is made up of 14 amino acids. Germline CDR1 and CDR2: MNHEY and SVGAGI. The CDR3 DNA sequence: TGTGCCAGCAGTGCGGGACCGCGCTCCTACGAGCAGTACTTC. Its protein is CASSAGPRSYEQYF.

This clonotype was observed a few times. The rearrangement links TRBV28 to TRBJ2-7; 9 nucleotides agree with TRBD2. The CDR3 has 18 residues. The germline CDR1 and CDR2 sequences are MDHEN and SYDVKM. V was pared by 6 bases and J by 6 bases, with 21 bases of the junction left unmatched. The CDR3 DNA is TGTGCCAGCAGCTCCGCCACCGGGGTAGCGGGGGAGTGGAGCGAGCAGTACGTC. As protein: CASSSATGVAGEWSEQYV.